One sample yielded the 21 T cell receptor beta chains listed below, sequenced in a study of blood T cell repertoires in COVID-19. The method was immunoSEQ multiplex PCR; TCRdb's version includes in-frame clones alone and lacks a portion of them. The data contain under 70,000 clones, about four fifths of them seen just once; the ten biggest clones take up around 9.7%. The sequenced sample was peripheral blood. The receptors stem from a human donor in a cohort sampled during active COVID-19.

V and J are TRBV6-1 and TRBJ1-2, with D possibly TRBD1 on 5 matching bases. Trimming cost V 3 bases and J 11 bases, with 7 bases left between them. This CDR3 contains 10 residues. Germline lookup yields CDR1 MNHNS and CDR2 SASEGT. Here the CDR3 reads CASSDRGYTF. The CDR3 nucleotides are TGTGCCAGCAGTGACCGGGGGTACACCTTC.

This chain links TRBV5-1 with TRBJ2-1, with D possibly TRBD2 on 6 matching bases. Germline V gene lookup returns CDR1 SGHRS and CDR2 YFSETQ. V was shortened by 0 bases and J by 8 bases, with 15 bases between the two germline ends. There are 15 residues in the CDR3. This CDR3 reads CASSLATPGGDEQFF. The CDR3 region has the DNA TGCGCCAGCAGCTTGGCTACTCCAGGAGGGGATGAGCAGTTCTTC.

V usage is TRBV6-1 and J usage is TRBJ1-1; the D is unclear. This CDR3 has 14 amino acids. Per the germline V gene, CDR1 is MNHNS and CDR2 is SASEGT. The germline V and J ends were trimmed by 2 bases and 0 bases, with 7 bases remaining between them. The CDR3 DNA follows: TGTGCCAGCAGTGAACCGGGGATGAACACTGAAGCTTTCTTT. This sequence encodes CASSEPGMNTEAFF.

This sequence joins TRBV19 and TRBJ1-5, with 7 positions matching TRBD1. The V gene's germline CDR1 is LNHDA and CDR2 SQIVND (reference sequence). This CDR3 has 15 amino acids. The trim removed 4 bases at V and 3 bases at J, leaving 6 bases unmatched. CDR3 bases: TGTGCCAGTAGTAGAACAGGGGCTCCCAATCAGCCCCAGCATTTT. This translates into CASSRTGAPNQPQHF.

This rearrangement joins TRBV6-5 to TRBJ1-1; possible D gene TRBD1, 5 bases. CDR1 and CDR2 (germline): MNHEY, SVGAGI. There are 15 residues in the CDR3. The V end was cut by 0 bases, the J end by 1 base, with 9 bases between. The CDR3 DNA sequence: TGTGCCAGCAGTTACTCGGACAACCAGAACACTGAAGCTTTCTTT. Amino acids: CASSYSDNQNTEAFF.

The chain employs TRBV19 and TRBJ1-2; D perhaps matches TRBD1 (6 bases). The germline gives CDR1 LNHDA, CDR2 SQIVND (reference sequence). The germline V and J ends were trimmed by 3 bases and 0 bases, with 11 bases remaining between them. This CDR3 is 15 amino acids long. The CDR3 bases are TGTGCCAGTAGTATCCAGGGGACGTCTAACTATGGCTACACCTTC. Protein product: CASSIQGTSNYGYTF.

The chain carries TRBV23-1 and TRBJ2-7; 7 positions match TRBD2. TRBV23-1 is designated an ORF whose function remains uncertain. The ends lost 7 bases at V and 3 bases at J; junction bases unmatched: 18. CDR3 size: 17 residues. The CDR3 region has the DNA TGCGCCAGCACCCCCCCCGCTAGCGGAATCGATTGCTACGAGCAGTACTTC. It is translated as CASTPPASGIDCYEQYF.

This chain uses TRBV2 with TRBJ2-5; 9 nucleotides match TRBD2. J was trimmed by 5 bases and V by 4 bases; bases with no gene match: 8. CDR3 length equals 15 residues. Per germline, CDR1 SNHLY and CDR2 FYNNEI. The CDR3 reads CASSGAGGPWETQYF. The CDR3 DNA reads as TGTGCCAGCAGTGGGGCGGGAGGGCCCTGGGAGACCCAGTACTTC.

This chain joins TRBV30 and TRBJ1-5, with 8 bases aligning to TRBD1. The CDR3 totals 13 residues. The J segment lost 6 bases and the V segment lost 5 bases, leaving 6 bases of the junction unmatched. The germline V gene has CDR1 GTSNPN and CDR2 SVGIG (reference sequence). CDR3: CAWDTGGSQPQHF. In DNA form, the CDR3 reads TGTGCCTGGGATACAGGGGGGAGTCAGCCCCAGCATTTT.

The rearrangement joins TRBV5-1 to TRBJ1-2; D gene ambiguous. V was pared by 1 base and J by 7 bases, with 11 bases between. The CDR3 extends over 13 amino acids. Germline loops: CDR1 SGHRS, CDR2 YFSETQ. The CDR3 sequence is CASSLPPIGGYTF. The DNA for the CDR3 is TGCGCCAGCAGCTTGCCCCCGATCGGTGGCTACACCTTC.

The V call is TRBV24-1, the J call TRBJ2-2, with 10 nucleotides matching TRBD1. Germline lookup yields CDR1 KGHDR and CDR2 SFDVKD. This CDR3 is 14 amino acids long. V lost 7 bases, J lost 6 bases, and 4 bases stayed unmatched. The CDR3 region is CATSAGQGAGELFF. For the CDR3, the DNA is TGTGCCACCAGCGCAGGACAGGGGGCCGGGGAGCTGTTTTTT.

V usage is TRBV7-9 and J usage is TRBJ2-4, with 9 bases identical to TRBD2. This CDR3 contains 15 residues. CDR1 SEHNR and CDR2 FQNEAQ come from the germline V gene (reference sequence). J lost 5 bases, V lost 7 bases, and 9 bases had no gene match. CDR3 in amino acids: CASTDRASGENIQYF. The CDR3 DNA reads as TGTGCCAGCACCGATCGGGCTAGCGGGGAAAACATTCAGTACTTC.

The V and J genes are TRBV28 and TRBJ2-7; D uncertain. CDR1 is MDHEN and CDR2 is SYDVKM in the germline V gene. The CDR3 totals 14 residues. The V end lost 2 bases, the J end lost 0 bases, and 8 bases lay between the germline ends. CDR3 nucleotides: TGTGCCAGCAGTTTAGGCGGCGCCTCCTACGAGCAGTACTTC. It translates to CASSLGGASYEQYF.

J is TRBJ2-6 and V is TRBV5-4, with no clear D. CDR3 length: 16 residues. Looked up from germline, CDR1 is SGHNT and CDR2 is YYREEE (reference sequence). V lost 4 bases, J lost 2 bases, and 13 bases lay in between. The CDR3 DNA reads TGTGCCAGCAGCGCCCCGCTAGGTACTGGGGCCAACGTCCTGACTTTC. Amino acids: CASSAPLGTGANVLTF.

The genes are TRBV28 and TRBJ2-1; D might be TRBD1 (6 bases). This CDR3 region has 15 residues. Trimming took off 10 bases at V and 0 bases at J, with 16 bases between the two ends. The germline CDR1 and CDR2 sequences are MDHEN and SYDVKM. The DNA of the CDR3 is TGTGCCACTAAGCGACAGGCCGCCTCCTACAATGAGCAGTTCTTC. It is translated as CATKRQAASYNEQFF.

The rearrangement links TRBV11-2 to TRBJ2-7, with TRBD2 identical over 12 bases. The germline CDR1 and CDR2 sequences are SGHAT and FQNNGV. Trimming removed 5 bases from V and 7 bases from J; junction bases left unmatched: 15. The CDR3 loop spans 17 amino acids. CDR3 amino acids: CASSTGLAGPGRREQYF. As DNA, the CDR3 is TGTGCCAGCAGCACGGGACTAGCGGGCCCCGGCCGGAGAGAGCAGTACTTC.

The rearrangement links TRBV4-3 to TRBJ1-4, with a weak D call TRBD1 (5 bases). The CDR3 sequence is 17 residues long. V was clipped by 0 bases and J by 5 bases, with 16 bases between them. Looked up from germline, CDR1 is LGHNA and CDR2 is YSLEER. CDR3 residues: CASSQDAGRSNNEKLFF. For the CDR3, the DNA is TGCGCCAGCAGCCAAGATGCAGGGAGGAGTAACAATGAAAAACTGTTTTTT.

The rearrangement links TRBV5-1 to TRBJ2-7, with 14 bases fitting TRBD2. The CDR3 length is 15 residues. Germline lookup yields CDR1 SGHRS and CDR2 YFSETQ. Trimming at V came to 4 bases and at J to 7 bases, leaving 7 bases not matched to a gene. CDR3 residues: CASSSGTSGSREQYF. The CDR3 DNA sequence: TGCGCCAGCAGCAGTGGGACTAGCGGGAGTCGGGAGCAGTACTTC.

CDR3 loop: CASSLLTGKKDEQYF. The CDR3 nucleotides are TGCGCCAGCAGCTTATTGACAGGAAAAAAAGACGAGCAGTACTTC. The chain has TRBV5-1 and TRBJ2-7; D possibly corresponds to TRBD1 (6 bases). Germline lookup yields CDR1 SGHRS and CDR2 YFSETQ. V was pared by 2 bases and J by 5 bases, with 17 bases between. The CDR3 length is 15 residues.

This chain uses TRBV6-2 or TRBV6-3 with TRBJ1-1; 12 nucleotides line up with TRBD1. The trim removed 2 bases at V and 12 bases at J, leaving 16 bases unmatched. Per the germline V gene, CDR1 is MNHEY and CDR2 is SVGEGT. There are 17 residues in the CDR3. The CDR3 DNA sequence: TGTGCCAGCAGTTACGAGGGACAGGGGGCTGTAAGGACAATAACTTTCTTT. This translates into CASSYEGQGAVRTITFF.

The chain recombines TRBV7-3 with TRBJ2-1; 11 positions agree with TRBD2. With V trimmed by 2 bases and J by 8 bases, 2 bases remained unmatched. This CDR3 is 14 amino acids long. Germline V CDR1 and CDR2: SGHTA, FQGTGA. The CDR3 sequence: CASSLGTSGDEQFF. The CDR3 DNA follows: TGTGCCAGCAGCTTAGGGACTAGCGGTGATGAGCAGTTCTTC.